The 16 T cell receptor beta chains listed next were all sequenced from one sample in a study of beta chain features in type 1 diabetes. The entirety of the isolated RNA underwent reverse transcription, so expressed TCRB transcripts were sequenced. The protocol was immunoSEQ multiplex PCR, while the TCRdb copy is restricted to in-frame clones and leaves out a portion. The sample records a few hundred thousand clones, around a fifth being singletons. Sequenced material: naive CD4+ T cells from blood. These receptors were collected from a woman aged 18-29 years in good health.

This clone was seen a few times. This chain joins TRBV11-2 and TRBJ2-1; D is perhaps TRBD1 (6 bases). V was pared by 4 bases and J by 3 bases, with 13 bases between. The CDR3 has 15 residues. The germline gives CDR1 SGHAT, CDR2 FQNNGV. The CDR3 reads CASSSTRTVYNEQFF. The CDR3 region has the DNA TGTGCCAGCAGCTCAACCCGGACAGTCTACAATGAGCAGTTCTTC.

This clone has only a few counts. The rearrangement links TRBV10-3 to TRBJ1-2; TRBD1 is a possible D gene (6 bases). Trimming took off 10 bases at V and 0 bases at J, with 15 bases between the two ends. In germline, CDR1 is ENHRY, CDR2 SYGVKD. This CDR3 spans 14 amino acids. CDR3 region: CATIRDTSNYGYTF. CDR3 nucleotide sequence: TGTGCCACAATCCGGGACACCTCTAACTATGGCTACACCTTC.

This chain joins TRBV4-1 and TRBJ2-1; D might be TRBD2 (5 bases). Trimming left V 2 bases short and J 6 bases short, with 20 bases between. The V gene's germline CDR1 is MGHRA and CDR2 YSYEKL. The CDR3 spans 17 residues. The CDR3 DNA sequence: TGCGCCAGCAGCCAAACGCAGCGGAGCACCCTTGGCAATGAGCAGTTCTTC. This sequence encodes CASSQTQRSTLGNEQFF.

This clone was found a few times. The V call is TRBV18, the J call TRBJ2-7, with D maybe TRBD1 (5 bases). This CDR3 contains 14 residues. Germline CDR1 reads KGHSH; CDR2 reads LQKENI. V was cut by 5 bases and J by 3 bases, with 14 bases left in between. The CDR3, as DNA: TGTGCCAGCTCAGGATCGACAGTCGGCTACGAGCAGTACTTC. Its translation: CASSGSTVGYEQYF.

The V gene is TRBV9, the J gene TRBJ2-1, with TRBD2 identical over 8 bases. V shed 0 bases, J shed 3 bases, and the junction held 8 bases outside the gene matches. This CDR3 has 17 residues. Germline CDR1 and CDR2: SGDLS and YYNGEE. CDR3 coding DNA: TGTGCCAGCAGCGTAGGTCTGCGGGGGGCCTACTACAATGAGCAGTTCTTC. It is translated as CASSVGLRGAYYNEQFF.

J is TRBJ2-5 and V is TRBV18; possible D gene TRBD2, 5 bases. Germline lookup yields CDR1 KGHSH and CDR2 LQKENI. V lost 0 bases and J 2 bases, leaving 13 bases between the germline ends. The CDR3 has 16 amino acids. The CDR3 spells CASSPPNGGGQETQYF. The DNA for the CDR3 is TGTGCCAGCTCACCACCTAACGGAGGCGGGCAAGAGACCCAGTACTTC. Full variable domain (missing parts from reference TRBV18 and TRBJ2-5): NAGVMQNPRHLVRRRGQEARLRCSPMKGHSHVYWYRQLPEEGLKFMVYLQKENIIDESGMPKERFSAEFPKEGPSILRIQQVVRGDSAAYFCASSPPNGGGQETQYFGPGTRLLVL.

CDR3: CASSPGLNNEQFF. The CDR3 region has the DNA TGTGCCAGCAGCCCGGGACTAAACAATGAGCAGTTCTTC. V is TRBV7-2 and J is TRBJ2-1; 7 bases line up with TRBD2. The CDR3 sequence is 13 residues long. After removal of 5 bases from V and 5 bases from J, the junction contained 3 bases not matched to a gene. Germline CDR1 SGHTA, CDR2 FQGNSA.

This clone was seen a handful of times. This CDR3 is also generated by other DNA sequences in the sample. The chain combines TRBV5-1 with TRBJ1-1; D not resolved. V gave up 0 bases and J gave up 1 base, with 4 bases separating them. The CDR3 is 13 amino acids. Germline CDR1 and CDR2: SGHRS and YFSETQ. The CDR3 here is CASSLVRNTEAFF. The CDR3 coding sequence is TGCGCCAGCAGCTTGGTTCGGAACACTGAAGCTTTCTTT.

The V gene is TRBV21-1, the J gene TRBJ2-1; the table's TRBD1 call for D was not verified on the DNA. TRBV21-1 is labeled a pseudogene. The CDR3 is 14 amino acids. This chain's CDR3 is CASSRQGQVDEQFF. The CDR3 DNA follows: TGTGCCAGCAGCAGGCAGGGACAGGTTGATGAGCAGTTCTTC.

V usage is TRBV5-1 and J usage is TRBJ2-5; perhaps TRBD1 as D (6 bases). This CDR3 region has 19 residues. V dropped 3 bases and J dropped 1 base, with 25 bases sitting between them. Looked up from germline, CDR1 is SGHRS and CDR2 is YFSETQ. The CDR3 region is CASSSNIRDTRRPQETQYF. CDR3 DNA: TGCGCCAGCAGCTCGAATATCCGGGACACGCGTCGACCCCAAGAGACCCAGTACTTC.

The table lists this clone with a few counts. The gene calls are TRBV5-1 and TRBJ2-1; TRBD1 matches at 7 bases. The V gene's germline CDR1 is SGHRS and CDR2 YFSETQ. J lost 6 bases, V lost 4 bases, and 16 bases had no gene match. CDR3 size: 17 residues. The CDR3 spells CASSPARGRGVGNEQFF. The CDR3 region has the DNA TGCGCCAGCAGCCCAGCGAGGGGGCGAGGGGTGGGCAATGAGCAGTTCTTC.

This clone was seen more than once but under ten times. The sample contains more than one DNA sequence encoding this CDR3. This chain joins TRBV4-1 and TRBJ1-2; D is undetermined. This CDR3 is 12 amino acids long. Trimming cost V 0 bases and J 5 bases, with 4 bases left between them. Per germline, CDR1 MGHRA and CDR2 YSYEKL. CDR3 region: CASSQDSYGYTF. Written as DNA, the CDR3 is TGCGCCAGCAGCCAAGATAGTTATGGCTACACCTTC.

V usage is TRBV5-1 and J usage is TRBJ1-5, with 11 bases matching TRBD1. The CDR3 is 17 residues long. Germline CDR1 SGHRS, CDR2 YFSETQ. The CDR3 is CPPPRTGGSKGNQPQHF. The DNA for the CDR3 is TGCCCCCCTCCACGGACAGGGGGCTCGAAGGGCAATCAGCCCCAGCATTTT.

The genes are TRBV19 and TRBJ1-5; 8 positions match TRBD1. The CDR3 contains 15 residues. Looked up from germline, CDR1 is LNHDA and CDR2 is SQIVND (reference sequence). Trimming cost V 5 bases and J 1 base; bases outside gene matches: 4. Here the CDR3 DNA reads TGTGCCAGTAGTCCCCAGGGGGCAAGCAATCAGCCCCAGCATTTT. Protein product: CASSPQGASNQPQHF.

This clone appeared a few times. The V and J genes are TRBV5-1 and TRBJ2-1; 8 bases are shared with TRBD2. Germline CDR1 SGHRS, CDR2 YFSETQ. V lost 4 bases, J lost 4 bases, and 13 bases stayed unmatched. This CDR3 region has 17 residues. In DNA form, the CDR3 reads TGCGCCAGCAGCCCCAGAGTGAGCCCTAGCGGGTACAATGAGCAGTTCTTC. Its protein product is CASSPRVSPSGYNEQFF. The whole variable domain, filled in from reference TRBV5-1 and TRBJ2-1, reads KAGVTQTPRYLIKTRGQQVTLSCSPISGHRSVSWYQQTPGQGLQFLFEYFSETQRNKGNFPGRFSGRQFSNSRSEMNVSTLELGDSALYLCASSPRVSPSGYNEQFFGPGTRLTVL.

CDR3 protein: CASRLQGWHTEAFF. The DNA for the CDR3 is TGTGCCAGCAGGCTACAGGGATGGCACACTGAAGCTTTCTTT. The chain couples TRBV2 to TRBJ1-1; a possible D gene is TRBD1 (6 bases). CDR3 length: 14 amino acids. In germline, CDR1 is SNHLY, CDR2 FYNNEI. V lost 6 bases and J 3 bases, leaving 14 bases between the germline ends. Drawing the rest from reference TRBV2 and TRBJ1-1, the complete variable domain is EPEVTQTPSHQVTQMGQEVILRCVPISNHLYFYWYRQILGQKVEFLVSFYNNEISEKSEIFDDQFSVERPDGSNFTLKIRSTKLEDSAMYFCASRLQGWHTEAFFGQGTRLTVV.